The table lists the clone carrying this TCR beta chain with a few counts. No antigen is known for it. The data were taken from a study of spatial heterogeneity in lung cancer. Across the whole study: Sequencing was performed on follow-up PBMC samples when available, collected at a median of roughly 22 months after resection.

Study observations and caveats: Blood showed ubiquitous tumor TCRs more often at resection than at routine follow-up.

Every TCR cDNA molecule bore a unique molecular identifier. TCRdb re-called the 5' RACE reads through MiXCR, storing one row per CDR3 protein. The table has approximately 41,000 distinct CDR3 sequences, over 9.5% seen once; the top ten hold 15% to 20%. This CDR3 contains 12 residues. Trimming removed 5 bases from V and 7 bases from J, with 9 bases in between. CDR1 is SEHNR and CDR2 is FQNEAQ in the germline V gene (reference sequence). Time point of the sample: blood at routine non-recurrence follow-up after resection. Unsorted whole RNA of tumor, nontumor lung or frozen PBMC was sequenced. The specimen comprised PBMCs, sampled at follow-up. The V call is TRBV7-9, the J call TRBJ2-1, with unresolved D. This sequence originates from a female donor with early-stage non-small cell lung cancer. The CDR3 region is CASSKLVNEQFF. The DNA of the CDR3 is TGTGCCAGCAGCAAGTTGGTAAATGAGCAGTTCTTC.